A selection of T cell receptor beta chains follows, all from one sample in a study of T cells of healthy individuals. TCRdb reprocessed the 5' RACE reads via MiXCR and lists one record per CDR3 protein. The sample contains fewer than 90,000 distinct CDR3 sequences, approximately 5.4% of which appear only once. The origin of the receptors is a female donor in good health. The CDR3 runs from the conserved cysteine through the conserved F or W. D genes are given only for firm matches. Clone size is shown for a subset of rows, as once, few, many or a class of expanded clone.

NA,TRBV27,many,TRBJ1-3,CASSRNGAISGNTIYF,TGTGCCAGCAGTCGGAACGGAGCCATATCTGGAAACACCATATATTTT
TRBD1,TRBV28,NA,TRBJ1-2,CASTLTGGRGGYTF,TGTGCCAGCACCCTGACAGGGGGCAGAGGTGGCTACACCTTC
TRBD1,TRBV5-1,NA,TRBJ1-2,CASSLVQGAQGYTF,TGCGCCAGCAGCTTGGTACAGGGGGCACAAGGCTACACCTTC
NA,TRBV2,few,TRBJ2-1,CASRGAVGGSRGEQFF,TGTGCCAGCAGGGGGGCTGTGGGCGGGTCCCGCGGTGAGCAGTTCTTC
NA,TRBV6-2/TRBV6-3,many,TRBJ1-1,CASSYFRDTEAFF,TGTGCCAGCAGTTACTTTCGAGACACTGAAGCTTTCTTT
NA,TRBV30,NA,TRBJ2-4,CAWSVGSEPRIQYF,TGTGCCTGGAGTGTGGGGTCAGAGCCTCGGATTCAGTACTTC
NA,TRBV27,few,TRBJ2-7,CASSLGPPAYEQYF,TGTGCCAGCAGTTTAGGACCTCCCGCATACGAGCAGTACTTC
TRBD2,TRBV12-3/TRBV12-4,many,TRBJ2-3,CASRITSGDLTDTQYF,TGTGCCAGCCGGATAACTAGCGGAGATCTCACAGATACGCAGTATTTT
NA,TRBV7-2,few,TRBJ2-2,CASSPPPRGSGELFF,TGTGCCAGCAGCCCCCCCCCGCGTGGCTCCGGGGAGCTGTTTTTT
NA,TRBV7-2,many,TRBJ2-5,CASSPGRRETQYF,TGTGCCAGCAGCCCTGGACGGCGAGAGACCCAGTACTTC
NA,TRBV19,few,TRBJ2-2,CASSMGGVQAGELFF,TGTGCCAGTAGTATGGGCGGCGTACAAGCCGGGGAGCTGTTTTTT
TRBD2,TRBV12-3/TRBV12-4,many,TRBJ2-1,CASSFMGGTNEQFF,TGTGCCAGCAGTTTTATGGGGGGGACCAATGAGCAGTTCTTC
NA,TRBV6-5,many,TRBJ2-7,CASSYRGGSQGFYEQYF,TGTGCCAGCAGTTACCGCGGAGGGAGCCAGGGGTTTTACGAGCAGTACTTC
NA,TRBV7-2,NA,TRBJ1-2,CASRKDSAYGYTF,TGTGCCAGCAGAAAAGACAGCGCCTATGGCTACACCTTC
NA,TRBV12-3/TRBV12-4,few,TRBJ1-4,CASRYLAANEKLFF,TGTGCCAGCCGCTACCTGGCTGCTAATGAAAAACTGTTTTTT
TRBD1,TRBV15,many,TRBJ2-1,CATSRGGTGPYNEQFF,TGTGCCACCAGCAGAGGAGGGACAGGGCCTTACAATGAGCAGTTCTTC
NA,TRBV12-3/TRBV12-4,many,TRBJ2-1,CASRPAKMGDEQFF,TGTGCCAGCAGACCTGCCAAGATGGGGGATGAGCAGTTCTTC
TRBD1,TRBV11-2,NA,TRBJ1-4,CASSYLFRGRKSTNEKLFF,TGTGCCAGCAGCTACCTTTTCAGGGGGAGAAAATCAACTAATGAAAAACTGTTTTTT
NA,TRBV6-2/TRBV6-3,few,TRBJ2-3,CASSYRRDYTDTQYF,TGTGCCAGCAGTTACAGACGGGATTACACAGATACGCAGTATTTT
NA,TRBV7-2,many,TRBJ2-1,CASSPGTHNEQFF,TGTGCCAGCAGCCCGGGGACTCACAATGAGCAGTTCTTC
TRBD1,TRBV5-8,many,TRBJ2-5,CASIQRGQGASETQYF,TGTGCCAGCATCCAGAGGGGGCAGGGGGCCTCGGAGACCCAGTACTTC
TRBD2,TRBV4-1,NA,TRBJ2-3,CASSPYRTSGSTDTQYF,TGCGCCAGCAGCCCCTACAGGACTAGCGGAAGCACAGATACGCAGTATTTT
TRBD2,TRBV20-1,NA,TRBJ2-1,CSARDPGLAGGPEQFF,TGCAGTGCTAGAGATCCCGGACTAGCGGGAGGCCCTGAGCAGTTCTTC
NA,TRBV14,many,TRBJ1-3,CASSQDLECSGNTIYF,TGTGCCAGCAGCCAAGATCTGGAGTGCTCTGGAAACACCATATATTTT
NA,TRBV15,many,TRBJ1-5,CATSRAHSNQPQHF,TGTGCCACCAGCAGAGCACACTCAAATCAGCCCCAGCATTTT
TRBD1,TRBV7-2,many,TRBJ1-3,CASSPGTGTGNTIYF,TGTGCCAGCAGCCCTGGGACAGGGACTGGAAACACCATATATTTT
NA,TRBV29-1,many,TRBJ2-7,CSVGDTGVSYEQYF,TGCAGCGTCGGAGATACAGGAGTTTCCTACGAGCAGTACTTC
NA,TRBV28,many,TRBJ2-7,CASSSGGKHEQYF,TGTGCCAGCAGCTCTGGAGGGAAGCACGAGCAGTACTTC
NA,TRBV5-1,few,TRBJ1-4,CASSVDSLNEKLFF,TGCGCCAGCAGCGTGGACAGTCTTAATGAAAAACTGTTTTTT
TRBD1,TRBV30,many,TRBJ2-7,CAWRETGGTSYEQYF,TGTGCCTGGAGGGAAACAGGGGGTACCTCCTACGAGCAGTACTTC
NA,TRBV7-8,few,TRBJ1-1,CASSRGPSGMNTEAFF,TGTGCCAGCAGCAGAGGACCCAGCGGTATGAACACTGAAGCTTTCTTT
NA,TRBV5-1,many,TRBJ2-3,CASSFGGPGSTDTQYF,TGCGCCAGCAGCTTCGGTGGTCCCGGAAGCACAGATACGCAGTATTTT
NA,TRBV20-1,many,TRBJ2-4,CSASPMGGTGNIQYF,TGCAGTGCTTCCCCCATGGGGGGTACCGGAAACATTCAGTACTTC
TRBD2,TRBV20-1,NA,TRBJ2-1,CSAVRLAGGYNEQFF,TGCAGTGCAGTTCGACTAGCGGGAGGGTACAATGAGCAGTTCTTC
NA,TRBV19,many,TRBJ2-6,CASSPPGLTASGANVLTF,TGTGCCAGTAGCCCACCTGGTTTAACGGCATCTGGGGCCAACGTCCTGACTTTC
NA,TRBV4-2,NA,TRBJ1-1,CASISPMNTEAFF,TGTGCCAGCATAAGCCCCATGAACACTGAAGCTTTCTTT
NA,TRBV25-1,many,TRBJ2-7,CASSELGSGMAYEQYF,TGTGCCAGCAGTGAATTAGGGTCAGGGATGGCCTACGAGCAGTACTTC
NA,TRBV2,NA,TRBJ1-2,CASSEIGRPNYGYNF,TGTGCCAGCAGTGAAATCGGCCGACCGAACTATGGCTACAACTTC
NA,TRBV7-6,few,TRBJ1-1,CASSLGPLTEAFF,TGTGCCAGCAGCTTAGGTCCCTTGACTGAAGCTTTCTTT
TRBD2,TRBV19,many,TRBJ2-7,CASCKRDGSYEQYF,TGTGCCAGCTGCAAGCGGGATGGCTCCTACGAGCAGTACTTC
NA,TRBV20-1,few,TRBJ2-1,CSAREGFVDEQFF,TGCAGTGCTAGAGAAGGATTTGTCGATGAGCAGTTCTTC
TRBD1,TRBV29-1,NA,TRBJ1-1,CSVGFPDRAGGTEAFF,TGCAGCGTTGGGTTCCCGGACAGGGCGGGAGGAACTGAAGCTTTCTTT
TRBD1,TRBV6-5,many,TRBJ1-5,CASSFGTGSNQPQHF,TGTGCCAGCAGCTTCGGGACAGGCTCCAATCAGCCCCAGCATTTT
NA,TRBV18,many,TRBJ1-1,CASSLGRNTEAFF,TGTGCCAGCTCACTAGGTAGGAACACTGAAGCTTTCTTT
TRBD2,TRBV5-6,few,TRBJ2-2,CASTLRAGAGTGELFF,TGTGCCAGCACGCTCCGTGCGGGAGCAGGCACCGGGGAGCTGTTTTTT
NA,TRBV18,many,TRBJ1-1,CASSREGGTEAFF,TGTGCCAGCTCCCGAGAAGGGGGCACTGAAGCTTTCTTT
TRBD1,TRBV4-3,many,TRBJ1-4,CASSHAGTGGEKLFF,TGCGCCAGCAGCCATGCGGGGACAGGAGGTGAAAAACTGTTTTTT
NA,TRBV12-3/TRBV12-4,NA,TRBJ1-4,CASSQARGGLFF,TGTGCCAGCAGTCAGGCGAGAGGGGGACTGTTTTTT
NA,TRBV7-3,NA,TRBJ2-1,CASSLVAGRQYNEQFF,TGTGCCAGCAGCTTGGTGGCGGGGAGACAGTACAATGAGCAGTTCTTC
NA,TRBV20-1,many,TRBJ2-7,CSATTNSYEQYF,TGCAGTGCAACTACTAACTCCTACGAGCAGTACTTC
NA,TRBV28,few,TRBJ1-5,CASRSGELEPQHF,TGTGCCAGCAGATCGGGCGAGTTGGAGCCCCAGCATTTT
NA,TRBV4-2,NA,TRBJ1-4,CASSLRGSHNEKLFF,TGTGCCAGCAGTTTAAGGGGCAGCCACAATGAAAAACTGTTTTTT